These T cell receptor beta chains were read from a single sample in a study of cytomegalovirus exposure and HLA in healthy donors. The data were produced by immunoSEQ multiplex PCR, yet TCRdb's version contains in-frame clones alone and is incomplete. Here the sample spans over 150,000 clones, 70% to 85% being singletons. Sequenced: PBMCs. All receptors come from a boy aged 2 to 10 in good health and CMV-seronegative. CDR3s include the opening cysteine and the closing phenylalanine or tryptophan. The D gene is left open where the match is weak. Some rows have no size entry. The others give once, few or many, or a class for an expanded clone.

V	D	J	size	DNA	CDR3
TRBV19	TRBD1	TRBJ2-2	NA	TGTGCCAGTATTGACAGGGTTACCGGGGAGCTGTTTTTT	CASIDRVTGELFF
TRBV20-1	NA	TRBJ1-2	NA	TGCAGTGCTAGACAGGGTGGCTACACCTTC	CSARQGGYTF
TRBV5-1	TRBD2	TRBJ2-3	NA	TGCGCCAGCAGCTTTGGGGGGGGTACCCAGGGCACAGATACGCAGTATTTT	CASSFGGGTQGTDTQYF
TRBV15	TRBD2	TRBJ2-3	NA	TGTGCCACCAGCAGAGATTTCGGACTAGCGGGGGGAAAGTATTTT	CATSRDFGLAGGKYF
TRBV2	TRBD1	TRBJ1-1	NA	TGTGCCAGCAGACTGGACAGGTTGAACACTGAAGCTTTCTTT	CASRLDRLNTEAFF
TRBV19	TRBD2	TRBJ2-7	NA	TGTGCCAGAAGCGGGGCCTACGAGCAGTACTTC	CARSGAYEQYF
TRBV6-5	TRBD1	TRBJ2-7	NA	TGTGCCAGCACGGGACAGGGTTACGAGCAGTACTTC	CASTGQGYEQYF
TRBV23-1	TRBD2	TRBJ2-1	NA	TGCGCCAGCAGTCAATCGAGGGGTAGCGGGGGGGGATCCTACAATGAGCAGTTCTTC	CASSQSRGSGGGSYNEQFF
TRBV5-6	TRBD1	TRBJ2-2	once	TGTGCCAGCAGCTTCTTGGGGACAGGGGGAGCCGGGGAGCTGTTTTTT	CASSFLGTGGAGELFF
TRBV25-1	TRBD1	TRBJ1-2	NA	TGTGCCAGCAGTGAATTGAGGACAGGGGCCGGCTACACCTTC	CASSELRTGAGYTF
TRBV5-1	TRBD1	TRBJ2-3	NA	TGCGCCAGCAGCTTCGCCGGACAGGGGGCAGGGGATACGCAGTATTTT	CASSFAGQGAGDTQYF
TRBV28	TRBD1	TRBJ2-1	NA	TGTGCCAGCAGTTTAGGGCAGGGGGCGGTCAAGCAGTTCTTC	CASSLGQGAVKQFF
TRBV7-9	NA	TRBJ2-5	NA	TGTGCCAGCAGCCGTCGTTTCGTCGCGGCACAAGAGACCCAGTACTTC	CASSRRFVAAQETQYF
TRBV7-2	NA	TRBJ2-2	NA	TGTGCCAGCAGCTTATCGGGCACCGGGGAGCTGTTTTTT	CASSLSGTGELFF